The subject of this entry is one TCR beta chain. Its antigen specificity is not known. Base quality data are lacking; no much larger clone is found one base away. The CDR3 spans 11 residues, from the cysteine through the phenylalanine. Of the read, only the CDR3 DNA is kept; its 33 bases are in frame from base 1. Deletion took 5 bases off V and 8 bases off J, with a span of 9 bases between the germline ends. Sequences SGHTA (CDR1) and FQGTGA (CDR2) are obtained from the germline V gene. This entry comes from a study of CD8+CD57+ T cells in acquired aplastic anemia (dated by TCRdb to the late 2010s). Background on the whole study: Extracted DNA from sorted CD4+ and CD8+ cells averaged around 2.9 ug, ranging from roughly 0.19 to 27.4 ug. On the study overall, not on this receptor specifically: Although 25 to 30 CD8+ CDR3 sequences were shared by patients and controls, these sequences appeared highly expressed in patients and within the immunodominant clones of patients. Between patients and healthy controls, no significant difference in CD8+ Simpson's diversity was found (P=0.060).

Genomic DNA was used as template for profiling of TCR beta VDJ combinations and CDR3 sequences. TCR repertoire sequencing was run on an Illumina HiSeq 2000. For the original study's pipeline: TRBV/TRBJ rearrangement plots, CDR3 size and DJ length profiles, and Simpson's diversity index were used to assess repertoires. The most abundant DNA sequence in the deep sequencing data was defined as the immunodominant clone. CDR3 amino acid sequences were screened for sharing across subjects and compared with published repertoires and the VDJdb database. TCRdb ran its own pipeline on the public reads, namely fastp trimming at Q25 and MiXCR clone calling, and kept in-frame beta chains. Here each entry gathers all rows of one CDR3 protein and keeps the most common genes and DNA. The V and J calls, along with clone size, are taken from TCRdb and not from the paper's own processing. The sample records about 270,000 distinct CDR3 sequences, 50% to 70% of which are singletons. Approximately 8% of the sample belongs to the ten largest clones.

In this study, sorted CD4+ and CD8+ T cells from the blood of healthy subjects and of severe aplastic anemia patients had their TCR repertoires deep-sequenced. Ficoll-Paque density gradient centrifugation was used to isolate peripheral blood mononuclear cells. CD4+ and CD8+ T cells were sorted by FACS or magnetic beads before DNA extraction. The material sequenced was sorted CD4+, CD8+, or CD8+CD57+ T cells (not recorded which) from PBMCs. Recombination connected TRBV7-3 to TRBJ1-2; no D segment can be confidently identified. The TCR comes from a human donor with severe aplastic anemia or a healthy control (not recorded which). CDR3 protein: CASSAQEGYTF. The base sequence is TGTGCCAGCAGCGCTCAGGAGGGCTACACCTTC.